This T cell receptor (beta chain) appears in the sequencing data of a study of T cell changes during pregnancy in multiple sclerosis. Repertoires were generated with immunoSEQ multiplex PCR, while TCRdb's copy carries only in-frame clones and drops some. The table records 15,000 to 19,000 clones, roughly 84% of them present only once. The CDR3 is 14 residues long. In germline, CDR1 is SGHRS, CDR2 YFSETQ. J was trimmed by 4 bases and V by 3 bases; bases with no gene match: 6. This clone is a singleton in its sample. The sample was CD8+ T cells from peripheral blood mononuclear cells, taken after pregnancy. The rearrangement joins TRBV5-1 to TRBJ2-7; TRBD2 agrees at 8 bases. This TCR derives from a female donor in good health, enrolled as a control in a pregnancy study. Written as DNA, the CDR3 is TGCGCCAGCAGCTCTCAAGCGGGGGAATACGAGCAGTACTTC. Translating it yields CASSSQAGEYEQYF.